This T cell receptor beta chain was sequenced for a study of T cell responses to AZD1222 COVID-19 vaccine. Clones were sequenced by immunoSEQ multiplex PCR, and TCRdb holds only the in-frame ones, with some missing. In the table there are 100,000 or so clones, around nine tenths of which are singletons. Trimming at V came to 5 bases and at J to 1 base, leaving 6 bases not matched to a gene. The germline gives CDR1 SGHVS, CDR2 FNYEAQ. The CDR3 is 16 amino acids. This clone turned up a few times. The chain recombines TRBV7-6 with TRBJ1-5; TRBD1 matches 9 bases. This clonotype was obtained from an adult who received the AZD1222 COVID-19 vaccine. Sequenced here: peripheral blood, sampled 28 days after the second AZD1222 dose. The CDR3 reads CASSVSTGGSNQPQHF. The CDR3 DNA follows: TGTGCCAGCAGCGTATCGACAGGGGGGAGCAATCAGCCCCAGCATTTT.